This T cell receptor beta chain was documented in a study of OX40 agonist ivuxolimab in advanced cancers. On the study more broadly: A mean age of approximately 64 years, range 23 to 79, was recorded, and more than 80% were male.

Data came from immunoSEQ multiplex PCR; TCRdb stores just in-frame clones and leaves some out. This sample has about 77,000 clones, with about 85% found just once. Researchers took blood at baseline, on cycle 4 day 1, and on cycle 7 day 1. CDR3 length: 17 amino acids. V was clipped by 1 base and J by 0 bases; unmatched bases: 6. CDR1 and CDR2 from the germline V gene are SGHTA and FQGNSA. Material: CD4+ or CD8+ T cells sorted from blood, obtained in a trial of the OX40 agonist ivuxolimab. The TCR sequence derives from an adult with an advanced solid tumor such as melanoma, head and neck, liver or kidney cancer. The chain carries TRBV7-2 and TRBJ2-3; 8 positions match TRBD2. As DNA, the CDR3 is TGTGCCAGCAGCTTAGTCCGGGGGGGAATTAGCACAGATACGCAGTATTTT. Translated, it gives CASSLVRGGISTDTQYF.